This T cell receptor beta chain derives from a study of T cell changes during pregnancy in multiple sclerosis. Trimming removed 1 base from V and 0 bases from J, with 14 bases in between. This CDR3 comprises 18 residues. CDR1 SGHKS and CDR2 YYEKEE come from the germline V gene (reference sequence). The repertoire was sequenced with immunoSEQ multiplex PCR; TCRdb's copy has only in-frame clones and lacks some. The table records 60,000 or so clones, around nine tenths of them present only once. V usage is TRBV5-5 and J usage is TRBJ1-6; D call uncertain. The source was peripheral blood, collected before pregnancy. The TCR sequence derives from a female donor with multiple sclerosis, enrolled in a pregnancy study. The DNA for the CDR3 is TGTGCCAGCAGCTTGAGTGTCCCACGGGGCTCCTATAATTCACCCCTCCACTTT. It translates to CASSLSVPRGSYNSPLHF.